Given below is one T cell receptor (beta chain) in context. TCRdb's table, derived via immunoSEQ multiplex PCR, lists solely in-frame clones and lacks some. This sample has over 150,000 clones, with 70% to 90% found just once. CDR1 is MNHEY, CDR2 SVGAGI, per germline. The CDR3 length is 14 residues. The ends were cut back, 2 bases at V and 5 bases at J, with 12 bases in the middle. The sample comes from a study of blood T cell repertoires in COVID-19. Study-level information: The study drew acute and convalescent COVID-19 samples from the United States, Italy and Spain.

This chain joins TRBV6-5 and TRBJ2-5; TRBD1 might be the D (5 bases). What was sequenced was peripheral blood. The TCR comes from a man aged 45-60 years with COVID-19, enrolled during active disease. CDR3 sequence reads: CASSYQPGRETQYF. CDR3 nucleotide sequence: TGTGCCAGCAGTTACCAGCCAGGGCGGGAGACCCAGTACTTC.